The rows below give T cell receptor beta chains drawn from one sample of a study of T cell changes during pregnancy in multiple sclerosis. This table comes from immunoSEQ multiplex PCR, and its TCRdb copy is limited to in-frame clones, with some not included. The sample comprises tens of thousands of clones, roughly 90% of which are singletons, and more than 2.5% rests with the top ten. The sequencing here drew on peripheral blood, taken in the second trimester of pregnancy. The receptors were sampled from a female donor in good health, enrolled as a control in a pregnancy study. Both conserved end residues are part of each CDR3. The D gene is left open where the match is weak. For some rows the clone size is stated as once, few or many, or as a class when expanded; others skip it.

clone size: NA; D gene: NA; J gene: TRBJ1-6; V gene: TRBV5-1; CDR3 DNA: TGCGCCAGCAGCGCAGAAGCACCCCTCCACTTT; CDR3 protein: CASSAEAPLHF
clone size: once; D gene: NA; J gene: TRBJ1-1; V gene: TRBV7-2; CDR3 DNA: TGTGCCAGCAGCTTAAGCCGGGACTGGAACACTGAAGCTTTCTTT; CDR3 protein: CASSLSRDWNTEAFF
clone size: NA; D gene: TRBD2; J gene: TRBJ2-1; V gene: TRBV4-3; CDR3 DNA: TGCGCCAGCAGCCAAGATGGGGCGGGGGGGCGGGAGCACAATGAGCAGTTCTTC; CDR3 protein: CASSQDGAGGREHNEQFF
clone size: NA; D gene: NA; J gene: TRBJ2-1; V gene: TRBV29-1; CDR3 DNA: TGCAGCGTTGCTGGTGGGGGCGATCCTGATGGTGAGCAGTTCTTC; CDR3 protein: CSVAGGGDPDGEQFF
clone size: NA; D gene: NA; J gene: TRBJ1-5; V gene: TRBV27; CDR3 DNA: TGTGCCAGCAGTCCCCGAGTGAACAATCAGCCCCAGCATTTT; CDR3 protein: CASSPRVNNQPQHF
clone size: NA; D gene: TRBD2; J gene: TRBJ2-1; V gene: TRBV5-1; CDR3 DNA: TGCGCCAGCAGCTTGGCCCTCCAGCGGGGGGGCCCCTACAATGAGCAGTTCTTC; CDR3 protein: CASSLALQRGGPYNEQFF
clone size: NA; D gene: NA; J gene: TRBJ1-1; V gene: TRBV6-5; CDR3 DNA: TGTGCCAGCAGGGGCAGGGAGAACACTGAAGCTTTCTTT; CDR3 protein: CASRGRENTEAFF
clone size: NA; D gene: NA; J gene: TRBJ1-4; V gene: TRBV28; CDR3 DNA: TGTGCCAGCCGGGAGAGTTTAGGAAAACTGTTTTTT; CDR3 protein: CASRESLGKLFF
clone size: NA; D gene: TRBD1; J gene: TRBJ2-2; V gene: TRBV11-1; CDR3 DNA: TGTGCCAGCAGCTTAGGCCCGGGACAGGGTTTTACCGGGGAGCTGTTTTTT; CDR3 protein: CASSLGPGQGFTGELFF
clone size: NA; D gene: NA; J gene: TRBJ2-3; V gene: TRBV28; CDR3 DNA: TGTGCCAGCACCACAGCCGGGAGCGCAGATACGCAGTATTTT; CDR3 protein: CASTTAGSADTQYF
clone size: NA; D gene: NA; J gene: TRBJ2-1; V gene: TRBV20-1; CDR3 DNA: TGCAGTGCTAAACCCAGCAATGAGCAGTTCTTC; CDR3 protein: CSAKPSNEQFF
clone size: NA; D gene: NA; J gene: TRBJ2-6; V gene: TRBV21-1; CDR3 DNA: TGTGCCAGCAGCAAGGGAGCGTTTTCTGGGGCCAACGTCCTGACTTTC; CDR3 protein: CASSKGAFSGANVLTF
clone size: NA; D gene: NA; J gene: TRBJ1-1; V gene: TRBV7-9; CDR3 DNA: TGTGCCAGCGCCGACAGAGGCTTTGAAGCTTTCTTT; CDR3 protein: CASADRGFEAFF
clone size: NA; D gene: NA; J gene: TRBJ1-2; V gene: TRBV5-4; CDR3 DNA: TGTGCCAGCAGGGTTCAGGGGCTCCCCTATGGCTACACCTTC; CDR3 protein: CASRVQGLPYGYTF
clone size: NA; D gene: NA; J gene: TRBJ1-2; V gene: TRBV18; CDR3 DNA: TGTGCCAGCGCGACAGGCAACTATGGCTACACCTTC; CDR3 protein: CASATGNYGYTF
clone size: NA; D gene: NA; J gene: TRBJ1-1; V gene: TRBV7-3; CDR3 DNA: TGTGCCAGCAGCCCCACCTTGGCCCACGAAGCTTTCTTT; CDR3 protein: CASSPTLAHEAFF
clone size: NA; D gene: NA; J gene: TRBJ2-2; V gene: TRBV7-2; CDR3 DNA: TGTGCCAGCAGCTCCACCCGGGACTCCCAAGTTGCCGGGGAGCTGTTTTTT; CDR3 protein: CASSSTRDSQVAGELFF
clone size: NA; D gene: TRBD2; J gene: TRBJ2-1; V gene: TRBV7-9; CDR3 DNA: TGTGCCAGCAGCTCCAGGGGGACTAGCGGGGTTCTATACAATGAGCAGTTCTTC; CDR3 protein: CASSSRGTSGVLYNEQFF
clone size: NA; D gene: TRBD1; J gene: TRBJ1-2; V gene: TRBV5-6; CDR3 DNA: TGTGCCAGCACCCGGACAGGTCTTGTCTCAGGCTACACCTTC; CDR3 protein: CASTRTGLVSGYTF
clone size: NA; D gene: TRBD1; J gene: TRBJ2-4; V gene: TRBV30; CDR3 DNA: TGTGCCTGGAGTGATCGGACAGGGTTGGACATTCAGTACTTC; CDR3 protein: CAWSDRTGLDIQYF
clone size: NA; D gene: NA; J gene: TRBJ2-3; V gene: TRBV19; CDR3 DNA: TGTGCCAGTAGTATAGGCGGCCCGAATACGCAGTATTTT; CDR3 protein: CASSIGGPNTQYF
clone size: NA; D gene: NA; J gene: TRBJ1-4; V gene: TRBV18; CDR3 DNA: TGTGCCAGCTCACTACCGACAGTTACTAATGAAAAACTGTTTTTT; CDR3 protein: CASSLPTVTNEKLFF
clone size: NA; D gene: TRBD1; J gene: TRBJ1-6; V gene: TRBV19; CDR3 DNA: TGTGCCAGTAGTGCCCGACCACGACAGGGGGCATATAATTCACCCCTCCACTTT; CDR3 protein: CASSARPRQGAYNSPLHF
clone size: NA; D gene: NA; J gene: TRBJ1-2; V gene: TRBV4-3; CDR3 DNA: TGCGCCAGCAGCCAGGGTAGCGGGGACCCTCGTGATGGCTACACCTTC; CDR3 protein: CASSQGSGDPRDGYTF
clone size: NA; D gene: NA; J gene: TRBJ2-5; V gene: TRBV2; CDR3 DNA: TGTGCCAGCAGTGGCGGCGCCACCCAGTACTTC; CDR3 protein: CASSGGATQYF
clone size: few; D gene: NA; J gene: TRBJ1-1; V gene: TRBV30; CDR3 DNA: TGTGCCTGGAGGGGGGCCACTGAAGCTTTCTTT; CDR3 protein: CAWRGATEAFF
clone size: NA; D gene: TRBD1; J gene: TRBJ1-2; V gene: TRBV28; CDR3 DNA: TGTGCCAGTGGACAGGGGGTCGACTATGGCTACACCTTC; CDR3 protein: CASGQGVDYGYTF
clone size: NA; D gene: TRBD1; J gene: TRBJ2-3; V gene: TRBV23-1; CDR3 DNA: TGCGCCACCGTGGACAGGGTTCGCTCAGATACGCAGTATTTT; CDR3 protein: CATVDRVRSDTQYF
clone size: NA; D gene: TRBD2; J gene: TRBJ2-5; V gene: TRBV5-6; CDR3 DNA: TGTGCCAGCAGCTTGTCTAGCGGGGGGTGGGAGACCCAGTACTTC; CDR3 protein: CASSLSSGGWETQYF
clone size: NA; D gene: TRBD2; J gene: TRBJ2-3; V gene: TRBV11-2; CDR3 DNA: TGTGCCAGCAGACACTGGGGAGGGGATACGCAGTATTTT; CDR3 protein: CASRHWGGDTQYF
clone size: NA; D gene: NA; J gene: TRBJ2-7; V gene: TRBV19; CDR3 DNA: TGTGCCAGTACCCCCTTCGAGCAGTACTTC; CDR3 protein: CASTPFEQYF
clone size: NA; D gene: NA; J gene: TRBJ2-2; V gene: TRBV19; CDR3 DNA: TGTGCCAGTAGTGCTGCGGGATTCACCGGGGAGCTGTTTTTT; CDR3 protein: CASSAAGFTGELFF
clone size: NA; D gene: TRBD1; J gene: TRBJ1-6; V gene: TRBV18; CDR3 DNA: TGTGCCAGCTCACCGAAACAGGGGGTTAATTCACCCCTCCACTTT; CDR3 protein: CASSPKQGVNSPLHF
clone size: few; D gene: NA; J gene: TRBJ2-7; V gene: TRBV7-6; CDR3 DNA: TGTGCCAGCAGCCAGTACTACGACTCAGAGGCCGAGCAGTACTTC; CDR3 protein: CASSQYYDSEAEQYF
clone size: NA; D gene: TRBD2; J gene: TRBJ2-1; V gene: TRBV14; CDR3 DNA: TGTGCCAGCAGCCATTGGACTAGCGGGAATGAGCAGTTCTTC; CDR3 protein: CASSHWTSGNEQFF
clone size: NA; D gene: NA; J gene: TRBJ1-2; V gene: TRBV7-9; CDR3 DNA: TGTGCCAGCAGCTTAGACCACAATGGCTACACCTTC; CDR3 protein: CASSLDHNGYTF
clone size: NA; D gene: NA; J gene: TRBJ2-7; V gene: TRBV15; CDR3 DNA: TGTGCCACCAGCAGAGATGGGGCAAGTTTCGAGCAGTACTTC; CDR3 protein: CATSRDGASFEQYF
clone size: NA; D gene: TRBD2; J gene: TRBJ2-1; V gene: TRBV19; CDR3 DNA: TGTGCCAGTAGAGGACTAGCGGGAGGATTCTCTGAGCAGTTCTTC; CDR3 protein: CASRGLAGGFSEQFF
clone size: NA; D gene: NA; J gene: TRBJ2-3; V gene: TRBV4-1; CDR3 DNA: TGCGCCAGCAGCCAAGAGACAGGTCGCACAGATACGCAGTATTTT; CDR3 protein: CASSQETGRTDTQYF
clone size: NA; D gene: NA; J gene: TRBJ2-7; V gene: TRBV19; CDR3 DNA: TGTGCCAGTAGTGGGCTGAATGCCTACGAGCAGTACTTC; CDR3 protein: CASSGLNAYEQYF
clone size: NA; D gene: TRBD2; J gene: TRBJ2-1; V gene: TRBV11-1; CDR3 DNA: TGTGCCAGCAGCTTAGGTACTAGCGGAAACAATGAGCAGTTCTTC; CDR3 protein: CASSLGTSGNNEQFF
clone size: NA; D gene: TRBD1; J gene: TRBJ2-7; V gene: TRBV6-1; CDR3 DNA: TGTGCCAGCAGTGCGTATCCGGGACAGGGAAACGAGCAGTACTTC; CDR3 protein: CASSAYPGQGNEQYF
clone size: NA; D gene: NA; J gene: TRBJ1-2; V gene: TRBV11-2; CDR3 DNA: TGTGCCAGCAGCTTGAGCGGGGCTGGTGGCTACACCTTC; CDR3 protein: CASSLSGAGGYTF
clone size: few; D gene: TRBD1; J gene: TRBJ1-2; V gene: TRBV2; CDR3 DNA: TGTGCCAGCAGTGGGGGACAGGGGGTGGGTGGCTACACCTTC; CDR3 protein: CASSGGQGVGGYTF
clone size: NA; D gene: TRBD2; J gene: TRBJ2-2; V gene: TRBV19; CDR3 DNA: TGTGCCACTCAGACTAGCGGGGACGGGGAGCTGTTTTTT; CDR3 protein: CATQTSGDGELFF
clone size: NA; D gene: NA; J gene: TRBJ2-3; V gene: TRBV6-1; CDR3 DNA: TGTGCCAGCAGCGGTCATGACAGACCCACAGATACGCAGTATTTT; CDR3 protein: CASSGHDRPTDTQYF
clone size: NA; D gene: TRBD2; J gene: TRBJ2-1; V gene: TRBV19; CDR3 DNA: TGTGCCAGTACCCAACCCAGGACTAGCGGTAATGAGCAGTTCTTC; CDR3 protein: CASTQPRTSGNEQFF
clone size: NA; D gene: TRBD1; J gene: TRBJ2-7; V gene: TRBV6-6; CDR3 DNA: TGTGCCAGCAGTTACTCCACAGGGGTAGGGTACGAGCAGTACTTC; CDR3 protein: CASSYSTGVGYEQYF
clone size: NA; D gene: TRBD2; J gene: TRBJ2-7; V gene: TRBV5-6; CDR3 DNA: TGTGCCAGCAGCTTTAGAGCGGGACTAGTTGCCTACGAGCAGTACTTC; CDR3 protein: CASSFRAGLVAYEQYF
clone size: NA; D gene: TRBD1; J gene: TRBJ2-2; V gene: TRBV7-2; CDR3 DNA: TGTGCCAGCAGCTTACGACAGGGAAGGGCCGGGGAGCTGTTTTTT; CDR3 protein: CASSLRQGRAGELFF
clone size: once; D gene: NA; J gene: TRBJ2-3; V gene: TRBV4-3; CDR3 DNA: TGCGCCAGCAGCCAAGATAGGGGCATCACAGATACGCAGTATTTT; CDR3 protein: CASSQDRGITDTQYF
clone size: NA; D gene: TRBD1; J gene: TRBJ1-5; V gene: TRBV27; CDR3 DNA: TGTGCCAGCAGTCCGACAGGGTGGAGCAATCAGCCCCAGCATTTT; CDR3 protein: CASSPTGWSNQPQHF
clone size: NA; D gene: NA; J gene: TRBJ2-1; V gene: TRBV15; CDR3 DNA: TGTGCCACCAGCAGTGGTTCAGGGCGCTCCTACAATGAGCAGTTCTTC; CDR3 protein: CATSSGSGRSYNEQFF